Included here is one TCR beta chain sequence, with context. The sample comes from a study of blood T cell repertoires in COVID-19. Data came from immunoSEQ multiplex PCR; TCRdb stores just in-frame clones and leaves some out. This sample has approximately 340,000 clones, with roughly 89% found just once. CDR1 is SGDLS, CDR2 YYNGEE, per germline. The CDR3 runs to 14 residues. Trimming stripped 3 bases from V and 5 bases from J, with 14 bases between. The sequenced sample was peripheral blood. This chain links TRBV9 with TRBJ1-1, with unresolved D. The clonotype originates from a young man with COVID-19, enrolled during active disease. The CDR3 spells CASSAAGVRTEAFF. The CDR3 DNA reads TGTGCCAGCAGCGCCGCCGGGGTTAGAACTGAAGCTTTCTTT. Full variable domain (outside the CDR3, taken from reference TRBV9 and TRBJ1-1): DSGVTQTPKHLITATGQRVTLRCSPRSGDLSVYWYQQSLDQGLQFLIQYYNGEERAKGNILERFSAQQFPDLHSELNLSSLELGDSALYFCASSAAGVRTEAFFGQGTRLTVV.